The next 3 T cell receptor beta chains were all read from a single sample in a study of identical twins. TCRdb re-called the 5' RACE reads through MiXCR, storing one row per CDR3 protein. The sample holds about 530,000 distinct CDR3 sequences, approximately 20% seen once. These data were also filed under a second study, of yellow fever vaccine responses in identical twins.

The sequenced material came from CD4+ T cells sorted from blood. These receptors all stem from a woman aged 18-30 years in good health.

In this sample, this clonotype turned up once. This chain links TRBV20-1 with TRBJ2-7; 8 bases match TRBD1. Trimming at V came to 6 bases and at J to 5 bases, leaving 9 bases not matched to a gene. The CDR3 spans 13 residues. Looked up from germline, CDR1 is DFQATT and CDR2 is SNEGSKA (reference sequence). The CDR3 DNA reads TGCAGTGCCCCGGGACAGGCCATCCACGAGCAGTACTTC. It is translated as CSAPGQAIHEQYF.

There are a few counts of this clonotype. The chain has TRBV7-9 and TRBJ1-2, with TRBD1 as a possible D gene (5 bases). In germline, CDR1 is SEHNR, CDR2 FQNEAQ (reference sequence). There are 14 residues in the CDR3. V lost 5 bases to trimming and J lost 4 bases, with 14 bases between them. CDR3 protein: CASSTDNRAYGYTF. The CDR3 DNA is TGTGCCAGCAGCACGGACAATAGGGCCTATGGCTACACCTTC.

The chain carries TRBV20-1 and TRBJ1-5; tentative D call: TRBD1 (5 bases). V lost 2 bases and J 3 bases, leaving 8 bases between the germline ends. The CDR3 is 13 amino acids. Germline V gene lookup returns CDR1 DFQATT and CDR2 SNEGSKA (reference sequence). The CDR3 DNA sequence: TGCAGTGCTAGACCGGGGACCAATCAGCCCCAGCATTTT. This translates into CSARPGTNQPQHF.